The 3 T cell receptor beta chains in this list originate from one sample, sequenced in a study of siplizumab effects on memory and regulatory T cells. Sequencing used immunoSEQ multiplex PCR; TCRdb keeps in-frame clones, though not all of them. The table has 85,000 to 95,000 clones, about 94% seen once; the top ten hold roughly 0.29%. Sequencing used non-Treg CD4+ T cells sorted from blood. All receptors come from a human donor in good health.

This chain uses TRBV6-5 with TRBJ1-5, with D perhaps TRBD1 (6 bases). Germline CDR1 reads MNHEY; CDR2 reads SVGAGI. The length of the CDR3 is 15 residues. V gave up 6 bases and J gave up 0 bases, with 12 bases separating them. The CDR3 sequence is CASSPTGYSNQPQHF. CDR3 sequence (DNA): TGTGCCAGCAGCCCGACAGGTTATAGCAATCAGCCCCAGCATTTT.

The CDR3 sequence is CASSETRGQETQYF. The CDR3 coding sequence is TGTGCCAGCAGCGAAACTCGGGGTCAAGAGACCCAGTACTTC. The genes are TRBV9 and TRBJ2-5, with a tentative D call TRBD2 (5 bases). CDR1 is SGDLS and CDR2 is YYNGEE in the germline V gene. The V and J ends lost 3 bases and 2 bases respectively, with 11 bases between them. The CDR3 is 14 residues long.

The genes are TRBV28 and TRBJ2-7; maybe TRBD1 (6 bases). Germline CDR1 and CDR2: MDHEN and SYDVKM. Trimming shortened V by 5 bases and J by 2 bases, and 16 bases separated the two germline ends. The CDR3 has 15 residues. The CDR3 region is CASSPLGGGTYEQYF. The DNA of the CDR3 is TGTGCCAGCAGTCCCCTTGGGGGCGGTACCTACGAGCAGTACTTC.